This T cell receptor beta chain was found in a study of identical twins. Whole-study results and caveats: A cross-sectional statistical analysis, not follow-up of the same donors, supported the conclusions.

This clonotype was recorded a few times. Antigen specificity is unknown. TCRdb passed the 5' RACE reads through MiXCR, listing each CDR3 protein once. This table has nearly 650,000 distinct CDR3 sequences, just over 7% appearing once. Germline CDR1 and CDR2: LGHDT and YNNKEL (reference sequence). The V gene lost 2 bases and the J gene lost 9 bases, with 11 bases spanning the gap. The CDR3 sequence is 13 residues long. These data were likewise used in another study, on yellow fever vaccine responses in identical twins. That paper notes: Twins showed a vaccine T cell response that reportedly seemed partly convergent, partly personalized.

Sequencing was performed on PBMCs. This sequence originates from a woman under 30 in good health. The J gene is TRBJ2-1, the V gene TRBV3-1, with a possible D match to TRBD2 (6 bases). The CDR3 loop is CASSQTSSGEQFF. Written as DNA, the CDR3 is TGTGCCAGCAGCCAAACTAGCTCGGGTGAGCAGTTCTTC.